A selection of T cell receptor beta chains follows, all from one sample in a study of cytomegalovirus exposure and HLA in healthy donors. Libraries were prepared by immunoSEQ multiplex PCR; TCRdb keeps only in-frame clonotypes and omits some of them. This table has under 200,000 clones, roughly 82% appearing once. The sample consisted of PBMCs. The receptors derive from a woman in her fifties or sixties in good health and CMV-seronegative. CDR3s leave out the opening cysteine and the closing phenylalanine or tryptophan. Fields, in order: CDR3 protein, V gene, J gene.

ASSLGLSSYEQY	TRBV11-2	TRBJ2-7
ASSLFLRRYQETQY	TRBV5-1	TRBJ2-5
AISELTSAHEQY	TRBV10-3	TRBJ2-7
ASSIIVGGETQY	TRBV7-9	TRBJ2-5
SVEGTAYEQY	TRBV29-1	.
AWSVSWDTGRQPQH	TRBV30	TRBJ1-5
ASSEGITGTQY	TRBV6-1	TRBJ2-3
ASSFLPGTGGVVGELF	TRBV28	TRBJ2-2
ASSYGTQYNSPLH	TRBV9	TRBJ1-6
ASSDGTATDTQY	TRBV9	TRBJ2-3
ASSLTTGTDIQY	TRBV4-1	TRBJ2-4
ASSPGGTSGNTGELF	TRBV5-1	TRBJ2-2
ASSGSLWGAYNEQF	TRBV6-1	TRBJ2-1
ASSSSVTGEWSYT	TRBV7-6	TRBJ1-2
ASSARDRIFTEAF	TRBV9	TRBJ1-1
ASSMSDPGIQY	TRBV19	TRBJ2-4
ASDRGGNNSPLH	TRBV30	TRBJ1-6
ASSDLAGYTETQY	TRBV2	TRBJ2-5
ASSLVALAGGETQY	TRBV7-2	TRBJ2-5
ASSPGQGAVQPQH	TRBV11-2	TRBJ1-5
ASSLGLMNTEAF	TRBV7-2	TRBJ1-1
ASSFPVSADTQY	TRBV5-1	TRBJ2-3
ASSSPERSSYEQY	TRBV6-6	TRBJ2-7
ASEEGAGTDTQY	TRBV6-5	TRBJ2-3
ASSGSFMGPHSYEQY	TRBV28	TRBJ2-7
ASSTYAGTSGRADEQF	TRBV11-2	TRBJ2-1
ASSIGLTGAGEQF	TRBV19	TRBJ2-1
SVDRGHETQY	TRBV29-1	TRBJ2-5
ASSLDPGGGGTDTQY	TRBV5-1	TRBJ2-3
ASSLAASEAKNIQY	TRBV5-6	TRBJ2-4
ASSAFGGSGGELF	TRBV4-2	TRBJ2-2
ASSESGTGSSYNEQF	TRBV25-1	TRBJ2-1
ASSENRITTNEKLF	TRBV2	TRBJ1-4
ASSARAFTSSYEQY	TRBV9	.
ASSEDRQGSTGELF	TRBV10-1	TRBJ2-2
ASSLAGGMETQY	TRBV5-1	TRBJ2-5
ASRYSTMGQNYGYT	TRBV19	TRBJ1-2
ATSPGYGEQY	TRBV9	.
ASSLVAGQYNEQF	TRBV5-6	TRBJ2-1
ASGAYNYGYT	TRBV7-9	TRBJ1-2
ASSVGRAKLSGIDTQY	TRBV9	TRBJ2-3
AWSVLHRLAGNTIY	TRBV30	TRBJ1-3
ASSEYSPARGYEQY	TRBV25-1	TRBJ2-7
ASSQKGDRGHGYT	TRBV6-6	TRBJ1-2
ASSGRQGRYEQY	TRBV5-1	TRBJ2-7
ASSRLAGGPNGELF	TRBV27	TRBJ2-2
ASRRRSGRVGGEQF	TRBV7-2	TRBJ2-1
ASSFGASGGPDTQY	TRBV28	TRBJ2-3
ASRGVGLFTGELF	TRBV7-2	TRBJ2-2
ASSPLFGLQTYEQY	TRBV28	TRBJ2-7
ASSLSRQGSGELF	TRBV27	TRBJ2-2
ASSWGLADFNEQF	TRBV5-1	TRBJ2-1
ASSGTRPAQETQY	TRBV7-9	TRBJ2-5
AGWDRGWYGYT	TRBV30	TRBJ1-2
ASSLGQRGGTFTYEQY	TRBV27	.
ASSLSQNIQY	TRBV7-2	TRBJ2-4
ASSRRHRDYEQY	TRBV6-5	TRBJ2-7
ASSPRTSGRSEETQY	TRBV10-1	TRBJ2-5
ASSFYGETQY	TRBV27	TRBJ2-5
ASSPREGLYGYT	TRBV7-8	TRBJ1-2